This paragraph reports one T cell receptor (beta chain). Its antigen is unidentified. V shed 2 bases and J 0 bases; nucleotides not matched to a gene: 3. In germline, CDR1 is LGHNA, CDR2 YSLEER. This CDR3 comprises 16 residues. This specimen comes from a study of T-cell reconstitution after alpha-beta-depleted transplantation in children. For TCRbeta, the library was prepared with unique molecular identifiers. TCRdb itself ran the PCR reads through MiXCR, one entry per CDR3 protein. The sample lists fewer than 150,000 distinct CDR3 sequences, 8.5% to 10% occurring once. Broader study findings: One year after transplant, T-cell counts and diversity came mostly from newly produced T cells. Diversity of TCRbeta at day 60 was high in some patients, arising from surviving recipient T cells and thymic progenitors.

The sample was PBMCs, mostly from graft donor cells, taken 180 days after TCRalphabeta/CD19-depleted stem cell transplant. The chain joins TRBV4-3 to TRBJ2-2, with 7 bases matching TRBD1. The sequence derives from a girl under three years old who had a stem cell transplant for combined immunodeficiency, so the T cells may come from the graft donor. The CDR3 reads CASSQWQGANTGELFF. CDR3 bases: TGCGCCAGCAGCCAATGGCAGGGGGCGAACACCGGGGAGCTGTTTTTT.